One sample yielded the 27 T cell receptor beta chains listed below, sequenced in a study of radiation and T cells in renal cell carcinoma (TCRdb year 2020). The time point label, as the study defines it: blood 4 weeks post-SBRT, at nephrectomy. Read against the paper, the sample's treatment or condition label means: 15 Gy SBRT to primary tumor, nephrectomy 4 weeks later. The receptor library was made with the immunoSEQ multiplex PCR assay. This immuneACCESS table, as held by TCRdb, lists in-frame sequences with V and J called but not all clones. Of the missing ones, under half trace to an unresolved V gene in checked studies; the others have no known cause. Counted in this sample were 90,000 to 100,000 clones; more than 65% of them appeared once. The ten largest make up approximately 6.9% of the sample. The sequencing used blood, collected from a patient whose treatment included radiotherapy and nephrectomy. These receptors were collected from a man in his 60s with renal cell carcinoma.

The genes are TRBV2 and TRBJ1-3; possibly TRBD1 for D (6 bases). Deletions cut 6 bases from V and 0 bases from J, with 15 bases between. Germline V CDR1 and CDR2: SNHLY, FYNNEI. The CDR3 length is 16 residues. The CDR3 DNA reads TGTGCCAGCAGGGAGAGACAGGCGAGCTCTGGAAACACCATATATTTT. Protein sequence: CASRERQASSGNTIYF.

The CDR3 DNA follows: TGCAGTGCTACGGACGTTCATGAGCAGTTCTTC. Its translation: CSATDVHEQFF. V and J are TRBV20-1 and TRBJ2-1; D gene uncertain. V was shortened by 4 bases and J by 8 bases, with 9 bases between the two germline ends. CDR1 is DFQATT, CDR2 SNEGSKA, per germline (reference sequence). This CDR3 is 11 amino acids long.

V gene TRBV28 combines with J gene TRBJ2-5; the D gene is possibly TRBD1 (6 bases). Germline assignment: CDR1 MDHEN and CDR2 SYDVKM. The CDR3 sequence is 15 residues long. V dropped 1 base and J dropped 5 bases, with 14 bases sitting between them. This CDR3 is CASSLSQGSGETQYF. CDR3 nucleotides: TGTGCCAGCAGTTTATCCCAGGGGTCCGGGGAGACCCAGTACTTC.

CDR3 nucleotides: TGCAGCGTGCAGGAGGCACAAGAGACCCAGTACTTC. The encoded protein is CSVQEAQETQYF. This rearrangement joins TRBV29-1 to TRBJ2-5; the D gene is possibly TRBD2 (5 bases). Germline CDR1 is SQVTM and CDR2 is ANQGSEA. V lost 6 bases to trimming and J lost 2 bases, with 10 bases between them. The length of the CDR3 is 12 residues.

V gene TRBV5-4 combines with J gene TRBJ1-1, with D perhaps matching TRBD1 (6 bases). The CDR3 spans 16 residues. V lost 2 bases and J 5 bases, leaving 19 bases between the germline ends. Per the germline V gene, CDR1 is SGHNT and CDR2 is YYREEE (reference sequence). CDR3 bases: TGTGCCAGCAGCTTACAAGGGGGATTCATGGGGACTGAAGCTTTCTTT. It codes for CASSLQGGFMGTEAFF.

The chain employs TRBV7-1 and TRBJ2-1; D gene ambiguous. TRBV7-1 is annotated as an ORF whose role is uncertain. V shed 4 bases and J shed 6 bases, with 7 bases lying between them. This CDR3 comprises 12 residues. The CDR3 DNA follows: TGTGCCAGCAGCTTGTCCATCAATGAGCAGTTCTTC. It yields the protein CASSLSINEQFF.

The J gene is TRBJ1-4, the V gene TRBV9, with 7 nucleotides matching TRBD1. This CDR3 has 15 residues. Germline V lookup: CDR1 SGDLS, CDR2 YYNGEE. Unmatched junction bases numbered 6, after V lost 7 bases and J lost 0 bases. The CDR3 DNA reads TGTGCCAGCGGTGACAGGGATGCAACTAATGAAAAACTGTTTTTT. It yields the protein CASGDRDATNEKLFF.

The chain uses TRBV5-1 and TRBJ1-5; D unclear. This CDR3 has 13 residues. The V gene's germline CDR1 is SGHRS and CDR2 YFSETQ. The germline V and J ends were trimmed by 4 bases and 7 bases, with 12 bases remaining between them. CDR3 in amino acids: CASSPKGPQPQHF. As DNA, the CDR3 is TGCGCCAGCAGCCCAAAAGGTCCCCAGCCCCAGCATTTT.

This chain links TRBV11-3 with TRBJ2-3, with 9 bases that match TRBD1. J was trimmed by 2 bases and V by 1 base; bases with no gene match: 4. Germline loops: CDR1 SGHNT, CDR2 YENEEA. This CDR3 contains 16 residues. The CDR3 DNA follows: TGTGCCAGCAGCTTAGGAACAGGGGGCAACACAGATACGCAGTATTTT. Translated: CASSLGTGGNTDTQYF.

The chain carries TRBV5-1 and TRBJ2-1; 9 bases are a match to TRBD2. This CDR3 has 15 amino acids. Looked up from germline, CDR1 is SGHRS and CDR2 is YFSETQ. The junction had 12 bases not matched to a gene; V was cut back by 4 bases and J by 10 bases. Here the CDR3 reads CASSPVAGEGWEQFF. The CDR3 bases are TGCGCCAGCAGCCCAGTAGCGGGAGAAGGCTGGGAGCAGTTCTTC.

The chain carries TRBV2 and TRBJ2-1; maybe TRBD1 (6 bases). This CDR3 is 14 amino acids long. V lost 6 bases and J 2 bases, leaving 11 bases between the germline ends. CDR1 and CDR2 (germline): SNHLY, FYNNEI. The CDR3 here is CASSVGQTYNEQFF. The CDR3 region has the DNA TGTGCCAGCAGCGTCGGACAGACCTACAATGAGCAGTTCTTC.

The rearrangement uses TRBV5-4 and TRBJ2-6, with 7 bases identical to TRBD1. CDR3 length: 16 amino acids. Germline V gene lookup returns CDR1 SGHNT and CDR2 YYREEE (reference sequence). V was clipped by 4 bases and J by 4 bases; unmatched bases: 8. DNA of the CDR3: TGTGCCAGCAGCACTGAGGGGGCGCGAGGGGCCAACGTCCTGACTTTC. This sequence encodes CASSTEGARGANVLTF.

The rearrangement uses TRBV6-1 and TRBJ2-2; possibly TRBD1 for D (5 bases). V lost 3 bases to trimming and J lost 1 base, with 9 bases between them. Germline lookup yields CDR1 MNHNS and CDR2 SASEGT. The CDR3 loop spans 15 amino acids. CDR3 protein: CASSEAGRNTGELFF. CDR3 nucleotide sequence: TGTGCCAGCAGTGAGGCAGGGCGGAACACCGGGGAGCTGTTTTTT.

The V call is TRBV6-1, the J call TRBJ1-5, with TRBD1 as a possible D gene (6 bases). V lost 10 bases to trimming and J lost 7 bases, with 17 bases between them. This CDR3 contains 13 residues. Germline CDR1 is MNHNS and CDR2 is SASEGT. The CDR3 DNA follows: TGTGCCACTTACAGGGACGCGGGGCAGCCCCAGCATTTT. It is translated as CATYRDAGQPQHF.

The chain is built from TRBV5-1 and TRBJ2-7; 8 positions match TRBD1. V dropped 4 bases and J dropped 2; count of bases not matched to a gene: 8. This CDR3 contains 15 residues. Germline V gene data show CDR1 as SGHRS and CDR2 as YFSETQ. CDR3 nucleotide sequence: TGCGCCAGCAGCCCCACCGGGACAGGAACCTACGAGCAGTACTTC. This gives the protein CASSPTGTGTYEQYF.

This chain links TRBV6-1 with TRBJ2-5; TRBD1 might be the D (6 bases). The V end lost 6 bases, the J end lost 7 bases, and 18 bases lay between the germline ends. Per germline, CDR1 MNHNS and CDR2 SASEGT. The CDR3 runs to 14 residues. The CDR3 sequence: CASSLEGRGGTQYF. The CDR3 DNA is TGTGCCAGCAGCCTTGAAGGCAGGGGCGGGACCCAGTACTTC.

V usage is TRBV5-1 and J usage is TRBJ2-4; TRBD2 aligns across 16 bases. This CDR3 contains 17 residues. Germline lookup yields CDR1 SGHRS and CDR2 YFSETQ. V was pared by 4 bases and J by 8 bases, with 9 bases of the junction left unmatched. CDR3: CASSRGTSGRVQDIQYF. CDR3 nucleotides: TGCGCCAGCAGCAGGGGGACTAGCGGGAGGGTTCAGGACATTCAGTACTTC.

J is TRBJ1-5 and V is TRBV27; D is perhaps TRBD1 (5 bases). The germline V gene encodes CDR1 MNHEY and CDR2 SMNVEV (reference sequence). V was cut by 3 bases and J by 7 bases, with 13 bases left in between. The CDR3 loop spans 14 amino acids. The CDR3 is CASSLSGGWQPQHF. The CDR3 DNA sequence: TGTGCCAGCAGTTTGAGTGGGGGGTGGCAGCCCCAGCATTTT.

The chain employs TRBV28 and TRBJ2-1; TRBD2 is a possible D gene (5 bases). Germline V gene sequence: CDR1 MDHEN, CDR2 SYDVKM. The V gene lost 4 bases and the J gene lost 0 bases, with 16 bases spanning the gap. The CDR3 extends over 17 amino acids. DNA of the CDR3: TGTGCCAGCAGTTCGCCGCACGAGCGGAGCTCCTACAATGAGCAGTTCTTC. It specifies CASSSPHERSSYNEQFF.

V is TRBV4-1 and J is TRBJ2-3, with a weak D call TRBD1 (6 bases). Germline V lookup: CDR1 MGHRA, CDR2 YSYEKL. Trimming stripped 0 bases from V and 4 bases from J, with 8 bases between. This CDR3 contains 14 residues. The CDR3 DNA reads TGCGCCAGCAGCCAAGATGAGGGGGCAGATACGCAGTATTTT. Its translation is CASSQDEGADTQYF.

The chain couples TRBV7-2 to TRBJ2-3, with 9 bases aligning to TRBD2. V gave up 3 bases and J gave up 3 bases; unmatched junction bases: 10. The CDR3 has 17 residues. CDR1 is SGHTA, CDR2 FQGNSA, per germline. CDR3 nucleotides: TGTGCCAGCAGCTTTTTAGCGGGAGTGAGGGGGACAGATACGCAGTATTTT. Translation: CASSFLAGVRGTDTQYF.

The rearrangement uses TRBV5-1 and TRBJ2-1; D might be TRBD2 (5 bases). Germline values: CDR1 SGHRS, CDR2 YFSETQ. The CDR3 totals 14 residues. Trimming pared 4 bases from V and 8 bases from J, leaving 16 bases between. The CDR3 DNA sequence: TGCGCCAGCAGCCCAGGACTCGAGGTCGATGAGCAGTTCTTC. Translated: CASSPGLEVDEQFF.

This rearrangement joins TRBV7-9 to TRBJ2-2; no clear D gene. The germline gives CDR1 SEHNR, CDR2 FQNEAQ (reference sequence). Trimming took off 5 bases at V and 0 bases at J, with 16 bases between the two ends. The CDR3 has 17 amino acids. CDR3 region: CASSPYRGRSNTGELFF. The CDR3 DNA reads TGTGCCAGCAGCCCCTACCGTGGACGGTCGAACACCGGGGAGCTGTTTTTT. Full variable domain (outside the CDR3, taken from reference TRBV7-9 and TRBJ2-2): DTGVSQNPRHKITKRGQNVTFRCDPISEHNRLYWYRQTLGQGPEFLTYFQNEAQLEKSRLLSDRFSAERPKGSFSTLEIQRTEQGDSAMYLCASSPYRGRSNTGELFFGEGSRLTVL.

The rearrangement uses TRBV14 and TRBJ1-1; TRBD1 agrees at 9 bases. This CDR3 has 17 amino acids. Germline lookup yields CDR1 SGHDN and CDR2 FVKESK. The V and J ends lost 5 bases and 2 bases, in that order; junction bases with no gene match: 12. CDR3 DNA: TGTGCCAGCAGCGGCCTCGGGACAGGGCCTCTTAACACTGAAGCTTTCTTT. It specifies CASSGLGTGPLNTEAFF.

The V gene is TRBV19, the J gene TRBJ1-1, with a tentative D call TRBD1 (5 bases). CDR1 is LNHDA and CDR2 is SQIVND in the germline V gene (reference sequence). V lost 7 bases to trimming and J lost 4 bases, with 22 bases between them. The CDR3 has 16 residues. The CDR3: CASNPTALYWGTEAFF. The CDR3 nucleotides are TGTGCCAGTAACCCGACAGCTTTATACTGGGGCACTGAAGCTTTCTTT.

This clone was seen a few times. J is TRBJ1-5 and V is TRBV30; D not certain. There are 13 residues in the CDR3. The germline V and J ends were trimmed by 0 bases and 7 bases, with 10 bases remaining between them. From germline, CDR1 is GTSNPN and CDR2 SVGIG (reference sequence). CDR3 in DNA: TGTGCCTGGAGTGTAGCGGGAGAGCAGCCCCAGCATTTT. Translation gives CAWSVAGEQPQHF.

The V call is TRBV6-1, the J call TRBJ2-7, with a weak D call TRBD2 (7 bases). This CDR3 is built from 15 residues. V was pared by 4 bases and J by 4 bases, with 17 bases between. CDR1 and CDR2 from the germline V gene are MNHNS and SASEGT. The CDR3 region has the DNA TGTGCCAGCAGTGGGGAGGGGGGTCGACCTTACGAGCAGTACTTC. Translating gives CASSGEGGRPYEQYF.